Listed here are 25 T cell receptor beta chains from one sample, sequenced in a study of blood T cell repertoires in COVID-19. Clones were sequenced by immunoSEQ multiplex PCR, and TCRdb holds only the in-frame ones, with some missing. The sample lists under 200,000 clones, approximately 81% occurring once. The source material was PBMCs or T cells enriched from blood (not recorded which). The source of these receptors is a man aged 55 to 70 who had recovered from COVID-19.

The chain combines TRBV5-4 with TRBJ2-7; 8 nucleotides line up with TRBD1. V lost 4 bases, J lost 2 bases, and 8 bases stayed unmatched. Germline values: CDR1 SGHNT, CDR2 YYREEE (reference sequence). CDR3 size: 15 residues. As DNA, the CDR3 is TGTGCCAGCAGCCACAAGACAGGGGATCCCTACGAGCAGTACTTC. Its protein is CASSHKTGDPYEQYF.

The rearrangement joins TRBV5-1 to TRBJ1-2; 8 bases fit TRBD1. Germline-derived CDR1 and CDR2 are SGHRS and YFSETQ. After removal of 4 bases from V and 9 bases from J, the junction contained 11 bases not matched to a gene. CDR3 length equals 14 residues. The CDR3 DNA reads TGCGCCAGCAGCCCTGGCGGAGGACAGGGTAGCTACACCTTC. Translating gives CASSPGGGQGSYTF.

This clone came up a few times. The genes are TRBV28 and TRBJ1-3; D is possibly TRBD1 (5 bases). This CDR3 spans 14 amino acids. The ends were cut back, 6 bases at V and 5 bases at J, with 14 bases in the middle. Germline V gene data show CDR1 as MDHEN and CDR2 as SYDVKM. CDR3 region: CASRLGRGRNTIYF. The CDR3 DNA reads as TGTGCCAGCAGATTGGGTAGGGGTAGAAACACCATATATTTT.

The V call is TRBV29-1, the J call TRBJ1-2, with 11 bases identical to TRBD1. The CDR3 contains 12 residues. Germline V gene sequence: CDR1 SQVTM, CDR2 ANQGSEA. V dropped 7 bases and J dropped 7; count of bases not matched to a gene: 5. The CDR3 nucleotides are TGCAGCGCCGGGGACAGGGGGACTGGCTACACCTTC. It is translated as CSAGDRGTGYTF. Full variable domain (rest looked up from reference TRBV29-1 and TRBJ1-2): SAVISQKPSRDICQRGTSLTIQCQVDSQVTMMFWYRQQPGQSLTLIATANQGSEATYESGFVIDKFPISRPNLTFSTLTVSNMSPEDSSIYLCSAGDRGTGYTFGSGTRLTVV.

V is TRBV7-8 and J is TRBJ2-7; 8 bases match TRBD1. Trimming removed 0 bases from V and 3 bases from J; junction bases left unmatched: 4. The CDR3 is 15 amino acids. From germline, CDR1 is SGHVS and CDR2 FQNEAQ. CDR3 in amino acids: CASSLAGTGFYEQYF. The CDR3 DNA sequence: TGTGCCAGCAGCTTAGCTGGGACAGGTTTCTACGAGCAGTACTTC.

This clone was counted between two and nine times. This chain links TRBV11-3 with TRBJ2-7; no clear D gene. CDR3 size: 15 residues. Germline loops: CDR1 SGHNT, CDR2 YENEEA. Trimming stripped 1 base from V and 0 bases from J, with 10 bases between. Here the CDR3 DNA reads TGTGCCAGCAGCTTAGGCAGAAGCGTCTCCTACGAGCAGTACTTC. Encoded protein: CASSLGRSVSYEQYF. The full variable domain, in which reference TRBV11-3 and TRBJ2-7 provide the parts outside the CDR3, is EAGVVQSPRYKIIEKKQPVAFWCNPISGHNTLYWYLQNLGQGPELLIRYENEEAVDDSQLPKDRFSAERLKGVDSTLKIQPAELGDSAVYLCASSLGRSVSYEQYFGPGTRLTVT.

The chain recombines TRBV11-1 with TRBJ2-5; 7 bases agree with TRBD1. V lost 1 base, J lost 5 bases, and 7 bases stayed unmatched. This CDR3 spans 15 amino acids. Looked up from germline, CDR1 is SGHAT and CDR2 is FQDESV (reference sequence). The DNA of the CDR3 is TGTGCCAGCAGCTTAGAAACAGGGGAGCGGGAGACCCAGTACTTC. It specifies CASSLETGERETQYF.

The V call is TRBV6-6, the J call TRBJ2-6; 10 bases map to TRBD1. Unmatched junction bases numbered 7, after V lost 5 bases and J lost 0 bases. The CDR3 is 18 amino acids. Germline values: CDR1 MNHNY, CDR2 SVGAGI (reference sequence). The CDR3: CASSPLDRGNSGANVLTF. The CDR3 coding sequence is TGTGCCAGCAGTCCCCTGGACAGGGGGAACTCTGGGGCCAACGTCCTGACTTTC.

The genes are TRBV3-1 (or the pseudogene TRBV3-2) and TRBJ1-3; D is perhaps TRBD1 (5 bases). Between the trimmed V and J ends, which lost 3 bases and 4 bases, there was a span of 16 bases. There are 16 residues in the CDR3. From germline, CDR1 is LGHDT and CDR2 YNNKEL (reference sequence). CDR3 bases: TGTGCCAGCAGCCAGGTCCAGGACACCTACGGAAACACCATATATTTT. It is translated as CASSQVQDTYGNTIYF.

The chain carries TRBV5-1 and TRBJ2-1; 7 bases map to TRBD1. Losses at the gene ends were 2 bases for V and 5 bases for J; bases not matched to a gene: 13. In germline, CDR1 is SGHRS, CDR2 YFSETQ. The CDR3 is 17 amino acids. CDR3 sequence: CASSLVPTGLANNEQFF. The CDR3 DNA sequence: TGCGCCAGCAGCTTAGTTCCGACAGGGCTAGCCAACAATGAGCAGTTCTTC.

The sample holds one count of this clone. The chain is built from TRBV11-3 and TRBJ2-7; 7 bases are a match to TRBD1. Germline-derived CDR1 and CDR2 are SGHNT and YENEEA. V shed 5 bases and J 0 bases; nucleotides not matched to a gene: 7. The CDR3 is 15 amino acids. The CDR3 DNA follows: TGTGCCAGCAGCGTCGGACGGGACAGCTCCTACGAGCAGTACTTC. This translates into CASSVGRDSSYEQYF.

The chain links TRBV11-2 to TRBJ2-2; no firm D call. The CDR3 contains 12 residues. Per the germline V gene, CDR1 is SGHAT and CDR2 is FQNNGV. V was clipped by 5 bases and J by 5 bases, with 6 bases between them. The DNA for the CDR3 is TGTGCCAGCAGCCGTAGTACCGGGGAGCTGTTTTTT. Protein sequence: CASSRSTGELFF.

The chain carries TRBV7-8 and TRBJ2-5; 9 nucleotides align to TRBD2. The J segment lost 4 bases and the V segment lost 4 bases, leaving 4 bases of the junction unmatched. The CDR3 has 14 residues. CDR1 and CDR2 (germline): SGHVS, FQNEAQ. The CDR3 loop reads CASSSSGIRETQYF. CDR3 sequence (DNA): TGTGCCAGCAGCTCTAGCGGGATTAGAGAGACCCAGTACTTC.

The DNA of the CDR3 is TGTGCCAGCAGCCCAGCAAAGGGCGGGACAGGGAACGAGCAGTACTTC. Translation: CASSPAKGGTGNEQYF. This sequence joins TRBV7-9 and TRBJ2-7; 9 bases fit TRBD1. The CDR3 contains 16 residues. The junction had 13 bases not matched to a gene; V was cut back by 5 bases and J by 5 bases. Germline V gene data show CDR1 as SEHNR and CDR2 as FQNEAQ (reference sequence).

For the CDR3, the DNA is TGTGCCAGCAGCGACAGGGACCCTTATGGCTACACCTTC. Amino acids: CASSDRDPYGYTF. V usage is TRBV7-9 and J usage is TRBJ1-2; 7 bases are a match to TRBD1. This CDR3 has 13 amino acids. The V segment lost 5 bases and the J segment 5 bases; nucleotides outside the gene matches: 5. Germline V gene data show CDR1 as SEHNR and CDR2 as FQNEAQ (reference sequence).

V and J are TRBV28 and TRBJ2-7, with TRBD2 identical over 16 bases. V was clipped by 8 bases and J by 7 bases; unmatched bases: 8. CDR1 and CDR2 from the germline V gene are MDHEN and SYDVKM. The CDR3 totals 15 residues. This CDR3 is CASGTSGRGSGEQYF. In DNA form, the CDR3 reads TGTGCCAGCGGGACTAGCGGGAGGGGGTCGGGGGAGCAGTACTTC.

Worth noting for this clone: Germline is not matched at one junction end, which may reflect a read error. The V gene is TRBV9, the J gene TRBJ2-2; 11 bases agree with TRBD1. This CDR3 spans 20 amino acids. Germline V lookup: CDR1 SGDLS, CDR2 YYNGEE. As DNA, the CDR3 is TGTGCCAGCAGCGCCAAACCCGGGACAGGGGGACCAACGAACATCGGGGAGCTGTTTTTT. This encodes CASSAKPGTGGPTNIGELFF.

DNA of the CDR3: TGTGCCAGCAGCGTAGAGGGATCCGGGGGGACAGGAAAGACAGATACGCAGTATTTT. It translates to CASSVEGSGGTGKTDTQYF. The chain is built from TRBV9 and TRBJ2-3; tentative D call: TRBD1 (8 bases). The germline CDR1 and CDR2 sequences are SGDLS and YYNGEE. Trimming removed 0 bases at V and 3 bases at J, with 23 bases between. This CDR3 is built from 19 residues.

V is TRBV6-1 and J is TRBJ2-7, with TRBD2 as a possible D gene (5 bases). The CDR3 is 12 residues long. Trimming took off 3 bases at V and 6 bases at J, with 9 bases between the two ends. Germline lookup yields CDR1 MNHNS and CDR2 SASEGT. CDR3 amino acids: CASSERVSEQYF. In nucleotides, the CDR3 is TGTGCCAGCAGTGAGAGGGTTTCCGAGCAGTACTTC.

In regard to this clone: This may come from a read error, since a much larger clone is one base off. The chain's CDR3 is CAWGTGGYEQYF. For the CDR3, the DNA is TGTGCCTGGGGCACAGGGGGCTACGAGCAGTACTTC. The chain employs TRBV30 and TRBJ2-7, with 8 bases fitting TRBD1. From germline, CDR1 is GTSNPN and CDR2 SVGIG (reference sequence). This CDR3 region has 12 residues. The V segment lost 5 bases and the J segment 3 bases; nucleotides outside the gene matches: 3.

The chain combines TRBV5-1 with TRBJ2-7; 8 nucleotides agree with TRBD1. The V gene's germline CDR1 is SGHRS and CDR2 YFSETQ. This CDR3 is built from 15 residues. Losses at the gene ends were 3 bases for V and 3 bases for J; bases not matched to a gene: 8. This CDR3 is CASSSTGGSGYEQYF. CDR3 DNA sequence: TGCGCCAGCAGCTCAACAGGGGGGTCGGGCTACGAGCAGTACTTC.

A few counts support this clone. The rearrangement joins TRBV5-1 to TRBJ2-7, with D possibly TRBD1 on 6 matching bases. Trimming pared 5 bases from V and 2 bases from J, leaving 17 bases between. Germline values: CDR1 SGHRS, CDR2 YFSETQ. The CDR3 extends over 15 amino acids. The CDR3 reads CASSQGQLHPYEQYF. The CDR3, as DNA: TGCGCCAGCAGTCAGGGACAATTGCACCCCTACGAGCAGTACTTC. The full variable domain, its missing parts supplied by reference TRBV5-1 and TRBJ2-7, is KAGVTQTPRYLIKTRGQQVTLSCSPISGHRSVSWYQQTPGQGLQFLFEYFSETQRNKGNFPGRFSGRQFSNSRSEMNVSTLELGDSALYLCASSQGQLHPYEQYFGPGTRLTVT.

The chain combines TRBV4-2 with TRBJ1-2, with TRBD1 matching 9 bases. The CDR3 is 15 residues long. Trimming removed 2 bases from V and 3 bases from J; junction bases left unmatched: 4. Germline V gene sequence: CDR1 LGHNA, CDR2 YNFKEQ. DNA for the CDR3: TGTGCCAGCAGCCAAAGACAGGGGGAGTACTATGGCTACACCTTC. As protein: CASSQRQGEYYGYTF.

The DNA of the CDR3 is TGTGCCAGCAGCTTCTTCCCCTCCCAGGGGATAGAGACCCAGTACTTC. Protein: CASSFFPSQGIETQYF. The chain combines TRBV5-5 with TRBJ2-5; D perhaps matches TRBD1 (6 bases). The V gene lost 2 bases and the J gene lost 4 bases, with 18 bases spanning the gap. CDR1 SGHKS and CDR2 YYEKEE come from the germline V gene (reference sequence). The CDR3 contains 16 residues.

V usage is TRBV7-2 and J usage is TRBJ1-1; TRBD1 matches 7 bases. The V and J ends lost 3 bases and 1 base, in that order; junction bases with no gene match: 2. The CDR3 runs 14 residues. Germline-derived CDR1 and CDR2 are SGHTA and FQGNSA. The CDR3 reads CASSFNRGNTEAFF. As DNA, the CDR3 is TGTGCCAGCAGCTTTAACAGGGGGAACACTGAAGCTTTCTTT.